A selection of T cell receptor beta chains follows, all from one sample in a study of blood T cell repertoires in COVID-19. Repertoires were generated with immunoSEQ multiplex PCR, while TCRdb's copy carries only in-frame clones and drops some. The sample yields about 100,000 clones, almost 80% seen once. Sequenced material: peripheral blood. These receptors all stem from a woman in her 70s with acute or convalescent COVID-19. Each CDR3 is given with its conserved first and last residue. D genes are given only for firm matches. The size entry is marked missing in some rows and otherwise reads once, few, many or a size class.

d_call	clone_size	j_call	v_call	cdr3_nt	cdr3_aa
NA	NA	TRBJ1-2	TRBV28	TGTGCCAGCAGTCCCGAAAGCTCCTATGGCTACACCTTC	CASSPESSYGYTF
TRBD1	NA	TRBJ1-1	TRBV5-1	TGCGCCAGCAGCTTCGACAGGGGGAACACTGAAGCTTTCTTT	CASSFDRGNTEAFF
NA	few	TRBJ1-1	TRBV6-1	TGTGCCAGCAGTGAAGGGGGGCTCACTGAAGCTTTCTTT	CASSEGGLTEAFF
NA	NA	TRBJ1-2	TRBV2	TGTGCCAGCAGGCTCCAAGCGGCAGATACTTATGGCTACACCTTC	CASRLQAADTYGYTF
NA	NA	TRBJ1-2	TRBV7-2	TGTGCCAGCAGCCCGCCGGGGGGACCGACCTATGGCTACACCTTC	CASSPPGGPTYGYTF
NA	once	TRBJ1-1	TRBV18	TGTGCCAGCTCACCCCTAGCCGAGATGAACACTGAAGCTTTCTTT	CASSPLAEMNTEAFF
TRBD1	few	TRBJ1-4	TRBV3-1/TRBV3-2	TGTGCCAGCAGCCATCCGGGACAGGGGTACACTAATGAAAAACTGTTTTTT	CASSHPGQGYTNEKLFF
TRBD1	NA	TRBJ1-2	TRBV5-6	TGTGCCAGCACCTGGGACAGGGCAAAGGGCTACACCTTC	CASTWDRAKGYTF
NA	NA	TRBJ1-2	TRBV5-6	TGTGCCAGCAGCTTGGGGACAGACTATGGCTACACCTTC	CASSLGTDYGYTF
NA	once	TRBJ1-2	TRBV5-4	TGTGCCAGCAGCGGGACCCCAGGGGTAGGCTACACCTTC	CASSGTPGVGYTF
NA	NA	TRBJ1-5	TRBV27	TGTGCCAGCAGTATAAGGGGACAGCCCCAGCATTTT	CASSIRGQPQHF
NA	NA	TRBJ1-1	TRBV3-1/TRBV3-2	TGTGCCAGCAGCCCCACGCGGTCCGGCACTGAAGCTTTCTTT	CASSPTRSGTEAFF
NA	NA	TRBJ1-4	TRBV27	TGTGCCAGCATGTTGAGGGGAGGTGAAAAACTGTTTTTT	CASMLRGGEKLFF
TRBD1	NA	TRBJ2-2	TRBV3-1/TRBV3-2	TGTGCCAGCAGCCAAGGGACAGGGATTATCGGGGAGCTGTTTTTT	CASSQGTGIIGELFF
NA	NA	TRBJ1-3	TRBV3-1/TRBV3-2	TGTGCCAGCAGTTCAAGCGGGGGTGGAGGAAACACCATATATTTT	CASSSSGGGGNTIYF
NA	few	TRBJ2-2	TRBV30	TGTGCCTGGAGTGTAATGCTAGCGAGGGAGCTGTTTTTT	CAWSVMLARELFF
NA	NA	TRBJ2-1	TRBV6-5	TGTGCCAGCAGTTACCGGGGATATGGCAATGAGCAGTTCTTC	CASSYRGYGNEQFF
NA	NA	TRBJ2-1	TRBV7-9	TGTGCCAGCACCCGAGGGACATTTGTAGATGAGCAGTTCTTC	CASTRGTFVDEQFF
NA	once	TRBJ1-3	TRBV7-2	TGTGCCAGCAGCGCTATGGAGGGAAACACCATATATTTT	CASSAMEGNTIYF
TRBD2	NA	TRBJ2-5	TRBV5-4	TGTGCCAGCAGCTTGGAGGCGGGGGGTTGGGGGGTCGAGACCCAGTACTTC	CASSLEAGGWGVETQYF
NA	NA	TRBJ2-7	TRBV10-1	TGCGCCAGCAGTGACTCAGGGGCTACCTACGAGCAGTACTTC	CASSDSGATYEQYF
NA	NA	TRBJ2-3	TRBV19	TGTGCCAGTAGGCCTGCGGGGGCCAGCACAGATACGCAGTATTTT	CASRPAGASTDTQYF
TRBD1	once	TRBJ1-1	TRBV9	TGTGCCAGCAGCGTAGAGGGGACAGTAAACACTGAAGCTTTCTTT	CASSVEGTVNTEAFF
TRBD1	few	TRBJ1-2	TRBV19	TGTGCCAGTAGTGGGCAGGGGGACTATGGCTACACCTTC	CASSGQGDYGYTF
TRBD2	NA	TRBJ2-1	TRBV5-1	TGCGCCAGCAGCTTGGCTCCTAGCGGGGGGGCAAGGGAGCAGTTCTTC	CASSLAPSGGAREQFF
TRBD1	NA	TRBJ1-1	TRBV11-2	TGTGCCAGCAGCTTAGTCACCGGACAGGGCTCTGAAGCTTTCTTT	CASSLVTGQGSEAFF
NA	NA	TRBJ2-1	TRBV7-9	TGTGCCAGCAGTCCCCGCAGGGATGAGCAGTTCTTC	CASSPRRDEQFF
NA	NA	TRBJ2-1	TRBV3-1/TRBV3-2	TGTGCCAGCAGCCCTCCCTACCGGGTAAGCTCCTACAATGAGCAGTTCTTC	CASSPPYRVSSYNEQFF
NA	NA	TRBJ1-5	TRBV7-9	TGTGCCAGCAGCATCAACTCGGGGCAGCCCCAGCATTTT	CASSINSGQPQHF
TRBD1	NA	TRBJ2-1	TRBV7-2	TGTGCCAGCAGCGCGGGACAGGTGGCCTACAATGAGCAGTTCTTC	CASSAGQVAYNEQFF
NA	NA	TRBJ1-1	TRBV21-1	TGTGCCAGCAGCAAAGTAAAGGGAGGGGGCACTGAAGCTTTCTTT	CASSKVKGGGTEAFF
TRBD2	NA	TRBJ2-5	TRBV10-2	TGCGCCAGCAGTGAGTCTCCCGGGGGGTTGGAGACCCAGTACTTC	CASSESPGGLETQYF
NA	NA	TRBJ2-1	TRBV3-1/TRBV3-2	TGTGCCAGCAGCCAAGATTTTTTGGCGGGCGGCAATGAGCAGTTCTTC	CASSQDFLAGGNEQFF
TRBD1	NA	TRBJ1-6	TRBV5-1	TGCGCCAGCAGCTTGACCCGGGACAGGGAAAGTTCACCCCTCCACTTT	CASSLTRDRESSPLHF
NA	once	TRBJ2-6	TRBV5-1	TGCGCCAGCAGCTTGACAGTCTCTGGGGCCAACGTCCTGACTTTC	CASSLTVSGANVLTF